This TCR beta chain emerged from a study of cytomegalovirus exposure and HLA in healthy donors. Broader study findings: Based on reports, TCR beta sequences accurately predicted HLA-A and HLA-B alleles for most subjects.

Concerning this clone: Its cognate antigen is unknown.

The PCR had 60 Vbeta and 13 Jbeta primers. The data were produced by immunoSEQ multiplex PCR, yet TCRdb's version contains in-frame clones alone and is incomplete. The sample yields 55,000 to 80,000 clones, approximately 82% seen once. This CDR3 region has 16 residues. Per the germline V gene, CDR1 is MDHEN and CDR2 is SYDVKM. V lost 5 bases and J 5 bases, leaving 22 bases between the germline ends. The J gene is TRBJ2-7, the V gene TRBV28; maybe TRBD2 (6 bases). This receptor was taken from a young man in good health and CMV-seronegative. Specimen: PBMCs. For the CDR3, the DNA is TGTGCCAGCAGTCCTGCGGGCGGGGTGCGTTCGGACGAGCAGTACTTC. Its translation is CASSPAGGVRSDEQYF.